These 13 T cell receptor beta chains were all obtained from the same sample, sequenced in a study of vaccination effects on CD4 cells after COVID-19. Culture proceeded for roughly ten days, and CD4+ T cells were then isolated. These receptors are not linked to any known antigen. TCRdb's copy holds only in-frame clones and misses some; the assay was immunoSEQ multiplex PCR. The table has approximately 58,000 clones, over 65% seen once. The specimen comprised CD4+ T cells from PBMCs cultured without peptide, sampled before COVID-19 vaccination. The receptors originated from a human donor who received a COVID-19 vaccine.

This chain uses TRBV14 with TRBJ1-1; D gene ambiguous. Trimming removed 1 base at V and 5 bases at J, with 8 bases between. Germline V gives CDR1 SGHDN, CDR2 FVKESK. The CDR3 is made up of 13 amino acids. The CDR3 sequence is CASSQVWGTEAFF. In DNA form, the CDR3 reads TGTGCCAGCAGCCAAGTTTGGGGTACTGAAGCTTTCTTT.

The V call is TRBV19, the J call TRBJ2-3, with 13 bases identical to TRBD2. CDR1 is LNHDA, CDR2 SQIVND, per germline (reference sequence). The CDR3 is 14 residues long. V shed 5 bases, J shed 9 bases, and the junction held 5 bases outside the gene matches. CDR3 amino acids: CASSRLAGGGTQYF. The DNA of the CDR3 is TGTGCCAGTAGTCGACTAGCGGGGGGAGGCACGCAGTATTTT.

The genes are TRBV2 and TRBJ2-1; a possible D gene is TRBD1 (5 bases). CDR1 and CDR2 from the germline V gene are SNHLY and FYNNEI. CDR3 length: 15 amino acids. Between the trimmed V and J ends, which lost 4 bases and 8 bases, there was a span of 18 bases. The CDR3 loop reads CASSGPTGSLDEQFF. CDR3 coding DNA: TGTGCCAGCAGTGGCCCCACAGGATCTTTGGATGAGCAGTTCTTC.

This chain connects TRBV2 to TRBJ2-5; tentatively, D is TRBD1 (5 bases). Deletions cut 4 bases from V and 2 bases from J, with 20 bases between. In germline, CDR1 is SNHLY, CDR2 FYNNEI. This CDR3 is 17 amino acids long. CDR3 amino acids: CASSAVKTNRQQETQYF. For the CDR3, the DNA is TGTGCCAGCAGTGCGGTTAAGACCAACAGGCAACAAGAGACCCAGTACTTC. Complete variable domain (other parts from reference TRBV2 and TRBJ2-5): EPEVTQTPSHQVTQMGQEVILRCVPISNHLYFYWYRQILGQKVEFLVSFYNNEISEKSEIFDDQFSVERPDGSNFTLKIRSTKLEDSAMYFCASSAVKTNRQQETQYFGPGTRLLVL.

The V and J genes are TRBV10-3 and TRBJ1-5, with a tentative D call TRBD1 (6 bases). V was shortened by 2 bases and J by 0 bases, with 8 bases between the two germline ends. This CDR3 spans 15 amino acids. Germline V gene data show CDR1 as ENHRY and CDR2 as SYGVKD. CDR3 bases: TGTGCCATCAGTGAGGGGACATATAGCAATCAGCCCCAGCATTTT. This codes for CAISEGTYSNQPQHF.

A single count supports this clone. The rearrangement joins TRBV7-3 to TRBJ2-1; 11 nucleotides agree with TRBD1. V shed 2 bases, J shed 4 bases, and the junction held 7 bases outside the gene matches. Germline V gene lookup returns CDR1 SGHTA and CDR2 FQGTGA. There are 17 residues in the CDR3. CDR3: CASSLLSGTGGYNEQFF. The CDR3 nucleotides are TGTGCCAGCAGCTTACTTAGTGGGACAGGGGGATACAATGAGCAGTTCTTC.

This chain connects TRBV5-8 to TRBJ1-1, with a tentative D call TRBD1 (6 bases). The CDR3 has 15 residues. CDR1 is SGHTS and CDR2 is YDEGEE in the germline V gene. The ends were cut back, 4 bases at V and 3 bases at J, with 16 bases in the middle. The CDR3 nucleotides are TGTGCCAGCAGCAGAGGACAGCTGGCGGACACTGAAGCTTTCTTT. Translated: CASSRGQLADTEAFF.

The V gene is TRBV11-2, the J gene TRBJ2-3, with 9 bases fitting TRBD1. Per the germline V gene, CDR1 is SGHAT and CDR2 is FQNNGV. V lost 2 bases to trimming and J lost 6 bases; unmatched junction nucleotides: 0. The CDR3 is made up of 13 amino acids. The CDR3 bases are TGTGCCAGCAGCTTAACAGGGGGCGATACGCAGTATTTT. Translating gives CASSLTGGDTQYF.

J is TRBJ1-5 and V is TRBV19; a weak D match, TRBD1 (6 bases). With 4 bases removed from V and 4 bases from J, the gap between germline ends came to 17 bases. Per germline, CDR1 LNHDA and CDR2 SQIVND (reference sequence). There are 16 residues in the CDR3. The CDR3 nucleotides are TGTGCCAGTAGTAGGCCCTCGGACAGCACGAATCAGCCCCAGCATTTT. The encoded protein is CASSRPSDSTNQPQHF.

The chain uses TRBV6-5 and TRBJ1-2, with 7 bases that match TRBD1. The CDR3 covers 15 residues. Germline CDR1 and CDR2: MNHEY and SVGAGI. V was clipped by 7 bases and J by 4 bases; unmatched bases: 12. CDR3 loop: CASTKMGQSPYGYTF. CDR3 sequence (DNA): TGTGCCAGCACCAAAATGGGACAGTCCCCCTATGGCTACACCTTC.

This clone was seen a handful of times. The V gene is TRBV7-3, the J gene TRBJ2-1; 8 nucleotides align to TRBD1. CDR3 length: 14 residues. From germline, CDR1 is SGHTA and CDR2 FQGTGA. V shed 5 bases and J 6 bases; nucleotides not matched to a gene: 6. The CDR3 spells CASSPDRVGNEQFF. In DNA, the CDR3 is TGTGCCAGCAGCCCGGACAGGGTTGGCAATGAGCAGTTCTTC.

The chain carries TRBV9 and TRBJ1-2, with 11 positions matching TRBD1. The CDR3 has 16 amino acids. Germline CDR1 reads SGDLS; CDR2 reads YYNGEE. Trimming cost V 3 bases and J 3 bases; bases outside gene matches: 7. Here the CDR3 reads CASSAADRGQHYGYTF. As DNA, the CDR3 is TGTGCCAGCAGCGCCGCGGACAGGGGGCAGCACTATGGCTACACCTTC.

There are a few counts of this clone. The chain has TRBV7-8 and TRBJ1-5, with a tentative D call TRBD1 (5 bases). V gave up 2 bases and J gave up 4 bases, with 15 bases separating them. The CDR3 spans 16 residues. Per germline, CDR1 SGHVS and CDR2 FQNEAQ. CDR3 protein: CASSLIAGPGNQPQHF. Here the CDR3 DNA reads TGTGCCAGCAGCTTAATAGCCGGGCCAGGGAATCAGCCCCAGCATTTT.